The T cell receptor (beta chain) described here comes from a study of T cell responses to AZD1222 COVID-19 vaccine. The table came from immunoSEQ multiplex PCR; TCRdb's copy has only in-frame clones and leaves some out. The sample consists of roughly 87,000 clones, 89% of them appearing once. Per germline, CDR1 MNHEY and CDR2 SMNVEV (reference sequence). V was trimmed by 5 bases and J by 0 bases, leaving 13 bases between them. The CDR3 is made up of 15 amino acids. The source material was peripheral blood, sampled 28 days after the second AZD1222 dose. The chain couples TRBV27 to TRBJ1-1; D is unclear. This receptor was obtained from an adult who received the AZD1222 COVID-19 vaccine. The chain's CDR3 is CASSQTHLMNTEAFF. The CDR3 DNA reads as TGTGCCAGCAGTCAAACCCACCTCATGAACACTGAAGCTTTCTTT.